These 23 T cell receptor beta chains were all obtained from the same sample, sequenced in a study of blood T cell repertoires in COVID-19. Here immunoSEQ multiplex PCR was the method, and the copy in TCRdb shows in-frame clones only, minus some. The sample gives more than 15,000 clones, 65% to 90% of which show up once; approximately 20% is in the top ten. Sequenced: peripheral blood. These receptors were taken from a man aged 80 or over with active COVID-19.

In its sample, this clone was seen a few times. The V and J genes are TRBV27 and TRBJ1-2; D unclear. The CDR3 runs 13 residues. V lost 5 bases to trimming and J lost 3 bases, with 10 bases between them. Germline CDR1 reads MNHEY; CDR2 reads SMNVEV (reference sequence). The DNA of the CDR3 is TGTGCCAGCAGTCCTGACTCCTACTATGGCTACACCTTC. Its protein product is CASSPDSYYGYTF.

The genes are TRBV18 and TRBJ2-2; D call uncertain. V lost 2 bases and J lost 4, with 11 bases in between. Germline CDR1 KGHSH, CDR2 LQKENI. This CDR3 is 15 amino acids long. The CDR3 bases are TGTGCCAGCTCACCATTGGCAGGATCCACCGGGGAGCTGTTTTTT. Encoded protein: CASSPLAGSTGELFF. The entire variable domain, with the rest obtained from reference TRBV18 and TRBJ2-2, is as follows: NAGVMQNPRHLVRRRGQEARLRCSPMKGHSHVYWYRQLPEEGLKFMVYLQKENIIDESGMPKERFSAEFPKEGPSILRIQQVVRGDSAAYFCASSPLAGSTGELFFGEGSRLTVL.

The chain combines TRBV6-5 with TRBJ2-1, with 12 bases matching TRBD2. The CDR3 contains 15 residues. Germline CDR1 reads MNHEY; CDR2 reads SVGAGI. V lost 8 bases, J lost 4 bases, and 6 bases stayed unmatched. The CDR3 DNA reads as TGTGCCAGCTACCGGACTAGCGGGAATTACAATGAGCAGTTCTTC. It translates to CASYRTSGNYNEQFF.

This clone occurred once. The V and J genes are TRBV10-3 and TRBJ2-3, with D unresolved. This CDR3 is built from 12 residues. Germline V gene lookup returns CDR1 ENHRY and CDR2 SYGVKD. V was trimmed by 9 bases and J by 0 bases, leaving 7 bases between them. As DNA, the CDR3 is TGTGCCATAAGTACTAGCACAGATACGCAGTATTTT. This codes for CAISTSTDTQYF.

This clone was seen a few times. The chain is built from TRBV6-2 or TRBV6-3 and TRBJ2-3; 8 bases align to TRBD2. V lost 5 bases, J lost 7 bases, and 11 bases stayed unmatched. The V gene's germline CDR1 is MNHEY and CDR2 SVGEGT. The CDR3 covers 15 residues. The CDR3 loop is CASSTRLSGSHTQYF. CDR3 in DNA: TGTGCCAGCAGTACGCGGTTAAGCGGGAGCCATACGCAGTATTTT.

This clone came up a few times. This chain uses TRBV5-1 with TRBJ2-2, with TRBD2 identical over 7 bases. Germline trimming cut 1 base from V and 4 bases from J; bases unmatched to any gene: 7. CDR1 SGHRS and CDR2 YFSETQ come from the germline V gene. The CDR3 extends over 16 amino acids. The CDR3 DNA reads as TGCGCCAGCAGCTTGTGGTCTAGCGGTAGCACCGGGGAGCTGTTTTTT. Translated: CASSLWSSGSTGELFF.

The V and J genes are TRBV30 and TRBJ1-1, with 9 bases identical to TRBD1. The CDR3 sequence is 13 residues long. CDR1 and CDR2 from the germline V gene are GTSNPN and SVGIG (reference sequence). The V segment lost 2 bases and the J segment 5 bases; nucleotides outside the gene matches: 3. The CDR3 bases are TGTGCCTGGAGTTTACAGGGGGCGACTGAAGCTTTCTTT. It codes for CAWSLQGATEAFF.

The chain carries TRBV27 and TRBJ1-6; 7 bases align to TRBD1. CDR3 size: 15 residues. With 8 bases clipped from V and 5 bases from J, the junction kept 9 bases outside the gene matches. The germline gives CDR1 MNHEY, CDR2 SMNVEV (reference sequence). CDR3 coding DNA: TGTGCCAGCGGGAAAACAGGGGTTGATAATTCACCCCTCCACTTT. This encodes CASGKTGVDNSPLHF.

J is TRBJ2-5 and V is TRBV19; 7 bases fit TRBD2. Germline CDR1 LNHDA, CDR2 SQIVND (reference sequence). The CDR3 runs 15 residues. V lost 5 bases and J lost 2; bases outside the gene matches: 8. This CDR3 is CASSPWEGSQETQYF. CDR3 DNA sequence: TGTGCCAGTAGTCCCTGGGAGGGGTCTCAAGAGACCCAGTACTTC.

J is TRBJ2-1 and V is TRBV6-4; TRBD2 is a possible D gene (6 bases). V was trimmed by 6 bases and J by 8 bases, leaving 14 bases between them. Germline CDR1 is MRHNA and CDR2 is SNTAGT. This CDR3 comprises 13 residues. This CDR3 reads CASSAGSVDEQFF. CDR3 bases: TGTGCCAGCAGCGCCGGGAGTGTGGATGAGCAGTTCTTC.

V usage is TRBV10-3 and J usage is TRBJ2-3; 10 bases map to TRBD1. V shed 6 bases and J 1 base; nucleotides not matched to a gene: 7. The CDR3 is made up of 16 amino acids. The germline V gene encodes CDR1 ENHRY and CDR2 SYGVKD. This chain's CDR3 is CAISTGTGARTDTQYF. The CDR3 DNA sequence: TGTGCCATCAGCACCGGGACAGGGGCACGCACAGATACGCAGTATTTT.

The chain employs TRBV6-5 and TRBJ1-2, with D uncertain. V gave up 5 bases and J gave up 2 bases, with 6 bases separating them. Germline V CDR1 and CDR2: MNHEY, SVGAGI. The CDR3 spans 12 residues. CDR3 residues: CASSRTNYGYTF. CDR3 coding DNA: TGTGCCAGCAGTCGAACAAACTATGGCTACACCTTC.

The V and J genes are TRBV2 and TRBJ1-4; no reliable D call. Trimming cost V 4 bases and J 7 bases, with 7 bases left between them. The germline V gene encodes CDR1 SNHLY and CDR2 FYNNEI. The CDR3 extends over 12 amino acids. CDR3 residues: CASSGLREKLFF. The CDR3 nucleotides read TGTGCCAGCAGTGGACTTCGTGAAAAACTGTTTTTT.

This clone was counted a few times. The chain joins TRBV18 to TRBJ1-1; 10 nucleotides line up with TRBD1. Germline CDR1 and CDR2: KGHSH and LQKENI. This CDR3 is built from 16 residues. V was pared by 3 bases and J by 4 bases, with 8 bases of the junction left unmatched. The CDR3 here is CASSPGQGKVITEAFF. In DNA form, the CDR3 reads TGTGCCAGCTCACCGGGACAGGGGAAGGTGATCACTGAAGCTTTCTTT. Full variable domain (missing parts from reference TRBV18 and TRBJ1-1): NAGVMQNPRHLVRRRGQEARLRCSPMKGHSHVYWYRQLPEEGLKFMVYLQKENIIDESGMPKERFSAEFPKEGPSILRIQQVVRGDSAAYFCASSPGQGKVITEAFFGQGTRLTVV.

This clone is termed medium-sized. CDR3 DNA sequence: TGTGCCAGCAGCCCGGCCTATGAAGGGGGGAACACTGAAGCTTTCTTT. Translation gives CASSPAYEGGNTEAFF. V and J are TRBV28 and TRBJ1-1, with D perhaps TRBD1 (6 bases). Trimming cost V 6 bases and J 1 base, with 18 bases left between them. The CDR3 is 16 amino acids. The germline V gene encodes CDR1 MDHEN and CDR2 SYDVKM.

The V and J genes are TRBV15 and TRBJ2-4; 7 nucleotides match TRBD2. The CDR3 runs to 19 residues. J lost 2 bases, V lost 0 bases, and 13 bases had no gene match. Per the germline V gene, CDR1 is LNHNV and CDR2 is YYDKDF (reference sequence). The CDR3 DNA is TGTGCCACCAGCAGAGAAGTGTATAGCCGGCGGGAGACCAAAAACATTCAGTACTTC. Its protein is CATSREVYSRRETKNIQYF.

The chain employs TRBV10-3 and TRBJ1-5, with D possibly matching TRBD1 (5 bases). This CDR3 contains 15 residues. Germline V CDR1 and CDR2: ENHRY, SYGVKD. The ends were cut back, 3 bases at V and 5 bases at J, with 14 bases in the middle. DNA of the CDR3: TGTGCCATCAGTGACATTTGGCAGGGTGATCAGCCCCAGCATTTT. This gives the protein CAISDIWQGDQPQHF.

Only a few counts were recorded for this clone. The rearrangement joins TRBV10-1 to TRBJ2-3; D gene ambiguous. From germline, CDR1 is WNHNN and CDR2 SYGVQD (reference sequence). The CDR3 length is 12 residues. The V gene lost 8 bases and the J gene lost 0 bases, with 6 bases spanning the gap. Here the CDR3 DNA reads TGCGCCAGCGGAGCTAGCACAGATACGCAGTATTTT. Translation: CASGASTDTQYF.

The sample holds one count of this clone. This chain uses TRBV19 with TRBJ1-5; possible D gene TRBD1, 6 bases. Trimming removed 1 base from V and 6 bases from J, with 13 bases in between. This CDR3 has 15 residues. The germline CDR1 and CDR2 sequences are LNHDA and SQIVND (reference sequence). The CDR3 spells CASSIASGATQPQHF. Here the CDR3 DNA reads TGTGCCAGTAGTATAGCCTCAGGGGCAACTCAGCCCCAGCATTTT.

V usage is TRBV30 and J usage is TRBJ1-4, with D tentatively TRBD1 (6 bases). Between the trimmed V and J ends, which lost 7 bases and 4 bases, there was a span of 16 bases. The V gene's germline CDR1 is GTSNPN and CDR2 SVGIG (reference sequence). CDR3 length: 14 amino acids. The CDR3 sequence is CAFDRFSGNEKLFF. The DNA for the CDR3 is TGTGCCTTCGACAGGTTCTCGGGTAATGAAAAACTGTTTTTT. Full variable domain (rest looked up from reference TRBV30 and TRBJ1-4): SQTIHQWPATLVQPVGSPLSLECTVEGTSNPNLYWYRQAAGRGLQLLFYSVGIGQISSEVPQNLSASRPQDRQFILSSKKLLLSDSGFYLCAFDRFSGNEKLFFGSGTQLSVL.

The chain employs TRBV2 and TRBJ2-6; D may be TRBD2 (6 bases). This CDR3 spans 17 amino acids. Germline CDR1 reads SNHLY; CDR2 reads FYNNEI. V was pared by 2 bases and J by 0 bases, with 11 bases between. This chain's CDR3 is CASSESSAGSGANVLTF. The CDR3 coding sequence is TGTGCCAGCAGTGAATCTAGCGCCGGCTCTGGGGCCAACGTCCTGACTTTC.

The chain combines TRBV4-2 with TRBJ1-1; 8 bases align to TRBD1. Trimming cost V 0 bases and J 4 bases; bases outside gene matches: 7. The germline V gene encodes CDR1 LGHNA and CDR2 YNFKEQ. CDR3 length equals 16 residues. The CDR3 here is CASSQETTGVATEAFF. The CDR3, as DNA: TGTGCCAGCAGCCAAGAAACGACAGGGGTTGCCACTGAAGCTTTCTTT.

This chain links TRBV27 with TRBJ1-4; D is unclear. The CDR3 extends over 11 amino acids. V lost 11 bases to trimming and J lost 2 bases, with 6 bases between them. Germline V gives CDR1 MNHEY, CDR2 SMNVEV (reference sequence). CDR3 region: CAAPTNEKLFF. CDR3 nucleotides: TGTGCCGCGCCCACTAATGAAAAACTGTTTTTT.